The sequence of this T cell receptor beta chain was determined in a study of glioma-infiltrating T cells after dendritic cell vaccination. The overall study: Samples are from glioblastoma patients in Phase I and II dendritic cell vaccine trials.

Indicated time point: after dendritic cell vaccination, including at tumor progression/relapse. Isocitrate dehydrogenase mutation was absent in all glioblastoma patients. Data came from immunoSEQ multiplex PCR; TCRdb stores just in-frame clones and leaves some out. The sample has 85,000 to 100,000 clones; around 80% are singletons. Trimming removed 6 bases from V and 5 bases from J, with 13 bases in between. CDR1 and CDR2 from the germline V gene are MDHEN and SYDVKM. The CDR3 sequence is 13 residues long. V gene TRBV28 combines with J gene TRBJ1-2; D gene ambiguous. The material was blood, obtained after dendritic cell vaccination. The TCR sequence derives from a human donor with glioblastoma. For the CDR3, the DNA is TGTGCCAGCAGCCCCCTCTTAGATTATGGCTACACCTTC. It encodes CASSPLLDYGYTF.